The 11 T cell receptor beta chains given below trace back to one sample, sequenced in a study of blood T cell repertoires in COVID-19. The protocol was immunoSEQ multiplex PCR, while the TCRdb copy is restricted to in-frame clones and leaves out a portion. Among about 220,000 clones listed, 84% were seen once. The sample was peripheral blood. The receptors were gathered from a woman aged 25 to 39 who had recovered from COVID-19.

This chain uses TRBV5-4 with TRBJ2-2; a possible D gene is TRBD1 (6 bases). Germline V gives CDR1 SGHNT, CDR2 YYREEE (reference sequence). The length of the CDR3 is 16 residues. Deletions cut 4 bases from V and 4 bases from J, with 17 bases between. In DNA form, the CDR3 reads TGTGCCAGCAGCAATACGAACAGGGCGCTCACCGGGGAGCTGTTTTTT. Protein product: CASSNTNRALTGELFF. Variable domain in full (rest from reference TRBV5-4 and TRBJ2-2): ETGVTQSPTHLIKTRGQQVTLRCSSQSGHNTVSWYQQALGQGPQFIFQYYREEENGRGNFPPRFSGLQFPNYSSELNVNALELDDSALYLCASSNTNRALTGELFFGEGSRLTVL.

DNA for the CDR3: TGTGCCAGCAGATTTGGCAGGGGTGGTAGCAATCAGCCCCAGCATTTT. Residues: CASRFGRGGSNQPQHF. The V call is TRBV27, the J call TRBJ1-5; TRBD1 might be the D (6 bases). Trimming cost V 6 bases and J 0 bases, with 15 bases left between them. This CDR3 has 16 residues. CDR1 and CDR2 from the germline V gene are MNHEY and SMNVEV (reference sequence).

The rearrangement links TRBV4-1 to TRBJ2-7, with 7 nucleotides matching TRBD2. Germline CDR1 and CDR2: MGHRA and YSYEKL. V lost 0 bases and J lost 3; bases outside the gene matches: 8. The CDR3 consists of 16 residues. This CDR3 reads CASSQDRVREGYEQYF. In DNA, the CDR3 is TGCGCCAGCAGCCAAGATCGGGTAAGGGAGGGCTACGAGCAGTACTTC.

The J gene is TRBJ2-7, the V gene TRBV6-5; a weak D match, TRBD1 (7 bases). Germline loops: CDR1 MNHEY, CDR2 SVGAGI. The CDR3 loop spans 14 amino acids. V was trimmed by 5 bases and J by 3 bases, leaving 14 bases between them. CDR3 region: CASSRQGGGYEQYF. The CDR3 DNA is TGTGCCAGCAGTCGACAGGGAGGCGGCTACGAGCAGTACTTC.

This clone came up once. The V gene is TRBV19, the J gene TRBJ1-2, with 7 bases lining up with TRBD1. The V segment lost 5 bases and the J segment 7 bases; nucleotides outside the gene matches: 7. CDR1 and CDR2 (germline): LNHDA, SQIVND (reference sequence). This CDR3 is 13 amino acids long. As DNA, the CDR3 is TGTGCCAGTAGTGGGAAGGGGGCGCGTGGCTACACCTTC. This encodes CASSGKGARGYTF.

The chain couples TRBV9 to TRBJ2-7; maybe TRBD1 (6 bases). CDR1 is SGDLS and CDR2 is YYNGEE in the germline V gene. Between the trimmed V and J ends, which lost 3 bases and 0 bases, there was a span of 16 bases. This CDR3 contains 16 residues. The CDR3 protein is CASSASSRGSSYEQYF. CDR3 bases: TGTGCCAGCAGCGCGTCCTCCAGGGGCTCCTCCTACGAGCAGTACTTC. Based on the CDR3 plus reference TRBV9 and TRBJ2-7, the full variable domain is DSGVTQTPKHLITATGQRVTLRCSPRSGDLSVYWYQQSLDQGLQFLIQYYNGEERAKGNILERFSAQQFPDLHSELNLSSLELGDSALYFCASSASSRGSSYEQYFGPGTRLTVT.

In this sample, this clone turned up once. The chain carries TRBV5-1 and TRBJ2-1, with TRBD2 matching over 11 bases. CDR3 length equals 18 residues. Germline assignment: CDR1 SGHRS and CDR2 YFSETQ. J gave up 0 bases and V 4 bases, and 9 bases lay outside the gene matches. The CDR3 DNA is TGCGCCAGCAGCCTAGGACTAGCGGGCCTATTCTCCTACAATGAGCAGTTCTTC. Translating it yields CASSLGLAGLFSYNEQFF.

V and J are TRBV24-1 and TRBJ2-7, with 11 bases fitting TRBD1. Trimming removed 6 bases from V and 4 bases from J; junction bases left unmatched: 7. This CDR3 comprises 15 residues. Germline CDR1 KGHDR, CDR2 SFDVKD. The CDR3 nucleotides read TGTGCCACCAGTTCCCCGGGACAGGGGGAATACGAGCAGTACTTC. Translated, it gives CATSSPGQGEYEQYF.

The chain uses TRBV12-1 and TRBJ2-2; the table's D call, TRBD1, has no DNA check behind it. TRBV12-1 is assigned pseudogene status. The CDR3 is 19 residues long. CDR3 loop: CASSQWATGGTRNTGELFF. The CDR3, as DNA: TGTGCCAGCAGCCAATGGGCGACAGGGGGGACCAGGAACACCGGGGAGCTGTTTTTT.

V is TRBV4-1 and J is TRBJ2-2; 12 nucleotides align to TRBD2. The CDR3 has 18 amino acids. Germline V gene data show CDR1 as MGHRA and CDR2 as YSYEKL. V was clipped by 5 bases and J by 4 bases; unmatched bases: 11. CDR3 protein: CASSYHSSGRAVTGELFF. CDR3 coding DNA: TGCGCCAGCAGCTACCACTCTAGCGGGAGGGCCGTCACCGGGGAGCTGTTTTTT.

This CDR3 reads CASSQEGGGQPQHF. In DNA form, the CDR3 reads TGCGCCAGCAGCCAAGAGGGGGGGGGTCAGCCCCAGCATTTT. This chain uses TRBV4-1 with TRBJ1-5; the D gene is possibly TRBD1 (5 bases). V was pared by 0 bases and J by 6 bases, with 9 bases between. The CDR3 consists of 14 residues. Per the germline V gene, CDR1 is MGHRA and CDR2 is YSYEKL.